The 14 T cell receptor beta chains reported below all come from one sample, sequenced in a study of OX40 agonist ivuxolimab in advanced cancers. Here immunoSEQ multiplex PCR was the method, and the copy in TCRdb shows in-frame clones only, minus some. The top ten clones hold approximately 4.3% of a sample with some 33,000 clones, just over 90% of them seen once. This sample comprised CD4+ or CD8+ T cells sorted from blood, obtained in a trial of the OX40 agonist ivuxolimab. The receptors were gathered from an adult with an advanced solid tumor such as melanoma, head and neck, liver or kidney cancer.

This sequence joins TRBV7-3 and TRBJ2-1, with 7 bases that match TRBD2. With 5 bases clipped from V and 9 bases from J, the junction kept 4 bases outside the gene matches. The CDR3 sequence is 12 residues long. Germline values: CDR1 SGHTA, CDR2 FQGTGA. CDR3 DNA: TGTGCCAGCAGCGTAATAGCGGGTGAGCAGTTCTTC. Its translation is CASSVIAGEQFF. Combining the CDR3 with reference TRBV7-3 and TRBJ2-1 gives the whole variable domain GAGVSQTPSNKVTEKGKYVELRCDPISGHTALYWYRQSLGQGPEFLIYFQGTGAADDSGLPNDRFFAVRPEGSVSTLKIQRTERGDSAVYLCASSVIAGEQFFGPGTRLTVL.

The chain couples TRBV5-4 to TRBJ2-1; a weak D match, TRBD2 (5 bases). CDR1 and CDR2 (germline): SGHNT, YYREEE (reference sequence). Trimming left V 2 bases short and J 4 bases short, with 7 bases between. The CDR3 runs 13 residues. The DNA of the CDR3 is TGTGCCAGCAGCTTCGAGGGATACAATGAGCAGTTCTTC. Translated, it gives CASSFEGYNEQFF.

The chain has TRBV4-1 and TRBJ2-7; D may be TRBD2 (5 bases). The CDR3 runs to 15 residues. Germline V gene sequence: CDR1 MGHRA, CDR2 YSYEKL. Trimming cost V 1 base and J 0 bases, with 10 bases left between them. The CDR3 region has the DNA TGCGCCAGCAGCCAAGGACGGGGAGTCTCCTACGAGCAGTACTTC. This codes for CASSQGRGVSYEQYF.

The V and J genes are TRBV27 and TRBJ2-7, with a possible D match to TRBD1 (6 bases). This CDR3 is 13 amino acids long. In germline, CDR1 is MNHEY, CDR2 SMNVEV (reference sequence). Between the trimmed V and J ends, which lost 3 bases and 3 bases, there was a span of 9 bases. The CDR3 sequence: CASSFTGRYEQYF. CDR3 nucleotides: TGTGCCAGCAGTTTCACAGGGCGCTACGAGCAGTACTTC.

The V and J genes are TRBV9 and TRBJ2-3; 9 bases fit TRBD2. Germline V CDR1 and CDR2: SGDLS, YYNGEE. This CDR3 spans 16 amino acids. The V segment lost 3 bases and the J segment 2 bases; nucleotides outside the gene matches: 7. DNA for the CDR3: TGTGCCAGCAGCGCTCCCGGGACTAGCAACACAGATACGCAGTATTTT. Translated: CASSAPGTSNTDTQYF.

This clone showed up just once. The CDR3 region has the DNA TGTGCCAGCAGTTCTGGGTTCGAGCAGTACTTC. Amino acid sequence: CASSSGFEQYF. The chain uses TRBV6-5 and TRBJ2-7; D is undetermined. Germline V gene sequence: CDR1 MNHEY, CDR2 SVGAGI. Trimming cost V 4 bases and J 6 bases, with 7 bases left between them. The CDR3 sequence is 11 residues long.

J is TRBJ1-6 and V is TRBV7-9, with 9 nucleotides matching TRBD1. The CDR3 has 14 amino acids. The trim removed 4 bases at V and 9 bases at J, leaving 4 bases unmatched. Looked up from germline, CDR1 is SEHNR and CDR2 is FQNEAQ (reference sequence). CDR3 sequence: CASSWTGDRSPLHF. CDR3 nucleotide sequence: TGTGCCAGCAGCTGGACAGGGGATCGTTCACCCCTCCACTTT.

V is TRBV29-1 and J is TRBJ2-3, with 8 bases identical to TRBD2. Germline CDR1 is SQVTM and CDR2 is ANQGSEA. The CDR3 totals 15 residues. V lost 4 bases and J lost 2; bases outside the gene matches: 8. The CDR3 reads CSVAGRGAHTDTQYF. The CDR3, as DNA: TGCAGCGTTGCCGGGCGGGGGGCTCACACAGATACGCAGTATTTT.

This rearrangement joins TRBV7-9 to TRBJ2-2; perhaps TRBD2 as D (6 bases). Trimming shortened V by 5 bases and J by 5 bases, and 15 bases separated the two germline ends. The CDR3 loop spans 15 amino acids. Germline values: CDR1 SEHNR, CDR2 FQNEAQ (reference sequence). The CDR3 region is CASSQTAAGTGELFF. CDR3 DNA: TGTGCCAGCAGCCAGACCGCGGCGGGGACCGGGGAGCTGTTTTTT.

The chain employs TRBV6-5 and TRBJ2-5; D possibly corresponds to TRBD2 (5 bases). The CDR3 sequence is 16 residues long. The V and J ends lost 4 bases and 5 bases respectively, with 20 bases between them. Germline V gene sequence: CDR1 MNHEY, CDR2 SVGAGI. CDR3 sequence reads: CASSSGAFSGGETQYF. The CDR3 DNA reads as TGTGCCAGCAGTTCCGGCGCTTTTTCGGGCGGGGAGACCCAGTACTTC.

In nucleotides, the CDR3 is TGTGCCAGCAGCCAAGATGTCCAGCGGGGCACAGATACGCAGTATTTT. This translates into CASSQDVQRGTDTQYF. This chain uses TRBV4-2 with TRBJ2-3; TRBD2 is a possible D gene (6 bases). The germline V gene has CDR1 LGHNA and CDR2 YNFKEQ. The ends were cut back, 0 bases at V and 1 base at J, with 11 bases in the middle. This CDR3 has 16 residues.

The gene calls are TRBV27 and TRBJ2-3; 7 bases align to TRBD1. Germline-derived CDR1 and CDR2 are MNHEY and SMNVEV (reference sequence). Trimming cost V 3 bases and J 4 bases; bases outside gene matches: 7. The CDR3 contains 15 residues. CDR3 sequence (DNA): TGTGCCAGCAGTTTGGTTTTAACAGGGGCAGATACGCAGTATTTT. This gives the protein CASSLVLTGADTQYF.

The J gene is TRBJ2-2, the V gene TRBV28, with D maybe TRBD1 (6 bases). Germline V gene lookup returns CDR1 MDHEN and CDR2 SYDVKM. The CDR3 length is 16 residues. Trimming cost V 7 bases and J 4 bases, with 19 bases left between them. The CDR3 here is CASTPLRTDITGELFF. In DNA form, the CDR3 reads TGTGCCAGCACACCTCTGAGGACAGATATCACCGGGGAGCTGTTTTTT.

This sequence joins TRBV11-1 and TRBJ2-1; no definite D call. Deletions cut 5 bases from V and 0 bases from J, with 14 bases between. The germline V gene encodes CDR1 SGHAT and CDR2 FQDESV (reference sequence). CDR3 length: 16 residues. The CDR3 DNA follows: TGTGCCAGCAGCACCAGTCTAGAGGTCTCCTACAATGAGCAGTTCTTC. It is translated as CASSTSLEVSYNEQFF.